One and the same sample provided the 30 T cell receptor beta chains below, sequenced in a study of shared clonotypes between healthy human individuals. Sequencing was performed with immunoSEQ multiplex PCR; in TCRdb, only in-frame clones are kept and a portion is missing. The table lists roughly 1.4 million clones, approximately 98.5% of them singletons. The sequencing input was naive CD4+ T cells sorted from blood. Specified subset: CD45RA+ positively selected. The receptors shown here come from a man aged 25 to 40 in good health.

This CDR3 is CASSLEEILVNNEQFF. The CDR3, as DNA: TGCGCCAGCAGCTTGGAGGAGATACTAGTCAACAATGAGCAGTTCTTC. The V gene is TRBV5-1, the J gene TRBJ2-1; the D gene is possibly TRBD2 (5 bases). CDR1 is SGHRS, CDR2 YFSETQ, per germline. Trimming stripped 0 bases from V and 5 bases from J, with 15 bases between. The CDR3 extends over 16 amino acids. The entire variable domain, with the rest obtained from reference TRBV5-1 and TRBJ2-1, is as follows: KAGVTQTPRYLIKTRGQQVTLSCSPISGHRSVSWYQQTPGQGLQFLFEYFSETQRNKGNFPGRFSGRQFSNSRSEMNVSTLELGDSALYLCASSLEEILVNNEQFFGPGTRLTVL.

V and J are TRBV7-9 and TRBJ1-1; the D is unclear. There are 14 residues in the CDR3. The germline V gene encodes CDR1 SEHNR and CDR2 FQNEAQ (reference sequence). V was shortened by 5 bases and J by 1 base, with 11 bases between the two germline ends. This CDR3 is CASSASIGNTEAFF. The CDR3 coding sequence is TGTGCCAGCAGCGCCTCTATCGGGAACACTGAAGCTTTCTTT.

This clone has just one count. The J gene is TRBJ2-7, the V gene TRBV7-3; TRBD1 matches at 9 bases. Germline lookup yields CDR1 SGHTA and CDR2 FQGTGA. J gave up 0 bases and V 0 bases, and 3 bases lay outside the gene matches. CDR3 size: 16 residues. The CDR3 loop is CASSLTGTGSSYEQYF. In DNA, the CDR3 is TGTGCCAGCAGCTTAACGGGGACAGGGAGCTCCTACGAGCAGTACTTC.

This rearrangement joins TRBV7-9 to TRBJ1-3; D gene unclear. In germline, CDR1 is SEHNR, CDR2 FQNEAQ (reference sequence). This CDR3 is built from 15 residues. The V and J ends lost 5 bases and 3 bases respectively, with 14 bases between them. CDR3 residues: CASSPMDHGGNTIYF. CDR3 nucleotides: TGTGCCAGCAGCCCGATGGATCACGGTGGAAACACCATATATTTT.

This clone appeared a single time. The chain carries TRBV18 and TRBJ1-5; D is uncertain. CDR1 and CDR2 from the germline V gene are KGHSH and LQKENI. The CDR3 spans 16 residues. V gave up 5 bases and J gave up 1 base, with 15 bases separating them. The CDR3 region has the DNA TGTGCCAGCTCAACAAACCCGGATTTCAGCAATCAGCCCCAGCATTTT. As protein: CASSTNPDFSNQPQHF.

This chain links TRBV5-1 with TRBJ2-1, with D possibly being TRBD1 or TRBD2 (5 bases each). With 1 base removed from V and 0 bases from J, the gap between germline ends came to 8 bases. The length of the CDR3 is 15 residues. Germline assignment: CDR1 SGHRS and CDR2 YFSETQ. CDR3 coding DNA: TGCGCCAGCAGCTTGTTGGGGGACTCCTACAATGAGCAGTTCTTC. It translates to CASSLLGDSYNEQFF.

The chain combines TRBV5-1 with TRBJ1-2; possibly TRBD1 for D (6 bases). CDR1 SGHRS and CDR2 YFSETQ come from the germline V gene. The CDR3 is 15 residues long. Trimming cost V 0 bases and J 5 bases, with 14 bases left between them. The CDR3: CASSLGSQGSYGYTF. Here the CDR3 DNA reads TGCGCCAGCAGCTTGGGATCCCAGGGGTCTTATGGCTACACCTTC.

The chain combines TRBV29-1 with TRBJ2-1; either TRBD1 or TRBD2 may supply D (5 bases each). The CDR3 runs 13 residues. Germline values: CDR1 SQVTM, CDR2 ANQGSEA. Trimming took off 7 bases at V and 2 bases at J, with 12 bases between the two ends. CDR3 in DNA: TGCAGCGCCCGACCGGGGCCCTACAATGAGCAGTTCTTC. Translating gives CSARPGPYNEQFF.

This chain links TRBV7-9 with TRBJ2-5, with TRBD2 matching over 10 bases. The V gene's germline CDR1 is SEHNR and CDR2 FQNEAQ (reference sequence). This CDR3 has 16 amino acids. V was clipped by 6 bases and J by 4 bases; unmatched bases: 11. CDR3 DNA: TGTGCCAGCAGTCGGAAAGCGGGAGGGCCGGCAGAGACCCAGTACTTC. Translated, it gives CASSRKAGGPAETQYF.

This clone was detected only once. The chain carries TRBV7-2 and TRBJ2-7, with TRBD2 matching 9 bases. The V gene's germline CDR1 is SGHTA and CDR2 FQGNSA. J lost 6 bases, V lost 0 bases, and 9 bases had no gene match. The CDR3 contains 16 residues. The CDR3 DNA reads as TGTGCCAGCAGCTTAGCCCCGGGACTAGCTGCGTTCGAGCAGTACTTC. This sequence encodes CASSLAPGLAAFEQYF.

The J gene is TRBJ1-1, the V gene TRBV2; D remains ambiguous. This CDR3 is 13 amino acids long. The germline V gene encodes CDR1 SNHLY and CDR2 FYNNEI. Between the trimmed V and J ends, which lost 4 bases and 4 bases, there was a span of 10 bases. CDR3 in amino acids: CASSGDSGTEAFF. DNA of the CDR3: TGTGCCAGCAGTGGGGATTCTGGCACTGAAGCTTTCTTT. The full variable domain, its missing parts supplied by reference TRBV2 and TRBJ1-1, is EPEVTQTPSHQVTQMGQEVILRCVPISNHLYFYWYRQILGQKVEFLVSFYNNEISEKSEIFDDQFSVERPDGSNFTLKIRSTKLEDSAMYFCASSGDSGTEAFFGQGTRLTVV.

The chain links TRBV5-1 to TRBJ2-3, with 7 bases matching TRBD2. CDR1 and CDR2 (germline): SGHRS, YFSETQ. Trimming at V came to 1 base and at J to 0 bases, leaving 5 bases not matched to a gene. This CDR3 contains 16 residues. CDR3 bases: TGCGCCAGCAGCTTGAATCCAGCGGGGAGCACAGATACGCAGTATTTT. Translating gives CASSLNPAGSTDTQYF. The whole variable domain, remainder taken from reference TRBV5-1 and TRBJ2-3, is KAGVTQTPRYLIKTRGQQVTLSCSPISGHRSVSWYQQTPGQGLQFLFEYFSETQRNKGNFPGRFSGRQFSNSRSEMNVSTLELGDSALYLCASSLNPAGSTDTQYFGPGTRLTVL.

The rearrangement uses TRBV4-2 and TRBJ2-7; D perhaps matches TRBD2 (6 bases). Germline loops: CDR1 LGHNA, CDR2 YNFKEQ. There are 12 residues in the CDR3. With 2 bases removed from V and 7 bases from J, the gap between germline ends came to 9 bases. The CDR3 spells CASSQPSGEQYF. As DNA, the CDR3 is TGTGCCAGCAGCCAACCAAGCGGGGAGCAGTACTTC.

The rearrangement joins TRBV29-1 to TRBJ2-3; D gene uncertain. The germline CDR1 and CDR2 sequences are SQVTM and ANQGSEA. The CDR3 is 14 amino acids. V lost 4 bases and J 0 bases, leaving 11 bases between the germline ends. This chain's CDR3 is CSVGNRLSTDTQYF. DNA for the CDR3: TGCAGCGTTGGGAACCGGCTTAGCACAGATACGCAGTATTTT.

The rearrangement joins TRBV5-1 to TRBJ1-4, with 7 nucleotides matching TRBD1. Per the germline V gene, CDR1 is SGHRS and CDR2 is YFSETQ. The V gene end was trimmed by 5 bases and the J gene end by 5 bases; junction bases not matched to a gene: 9. The CDR3 spans 15 residues. For the CDR3, the DNA is TGCGCCAGCAGACTCACCGGGACAGAAAATGAAAAACTGTTTTTT. It translates to CASRLTGTENEKLFF.

This chain uses TRBV25-1 with TRBJ1-5; 8 positions match TRBD1. The CDR3 spans 15 residues. The germline V gene has CDR1 MGHDK and CDR2 SYGVNS. Germline trimming cut 1 base from V and 6 bases from J; bases unmatched to any gene: 5. The CDR3 loop reads CASSESGQGFQPQHF. The DNA for the CDR3 is TGTGCCAGCAGTGAATCCGGACAGGGTTTTCAGCCCCAGCATTTT. Based on the CDR3 plus reference TRBV25-1 and TRBJ1-5, the full variable domain is EADIYQTPRYLVIGTGKKITLECSQTMGHDKMYWYQQDPGMELHLIHYSYGVNSTEKGDLSSESTVSRIRTEHFPLTLESARPSHTSQYLCASSESGQGFQPQHFGDGTRLSIL.

The chain uses TRBV27 and TRBJ2-5; maybe TRBD2 (5 bases). CDR1 is MNHEY and CDR2 is SMNVEV in the germline V gene (reference sequence). The CDR3 is 14 amino acids. The V gene lost 5 bases and the J gene lost 3 bases, with 13 bases spanning the gap. The CDR3 sequence: CASSRGLREETQYF. CDR3 in DNA: TGTGCCAGCAGTCGCGGGCTTAGGGAAGAGACCCAGTACTTC.

The J gene is TRBJ1-5, the V gene TRBV9, with a possible D match to TRBD1 (5 bases). The CDR3 extends over 14 amino acids. Germline CDR1 and CDR2: SGDLS and YYNGEE. The V gene lost 0 bases and the J gene lost 7 bases, with 11 bases spanning the gap. The CDR3 coding sequence is TGTGCCAGCAGCGTAGATGAGGGGTACCAGCCCCAGCATTTT. This codes for CASSVDEGYQPQHF.

V gene TRBV19 combines with J gene TRBJ2-1, with 12 bases matching TRBD2. Germline V gene data show CDR1 as LNHDA and CDR2 as SQIVND (reference sequence). The CDR3 consists of 14 residues. V lost 9 bases to trimming and J lost 8 bases; unmatched junction nucleotides: 8. CDR3 coding DNA: TGTGCCAGCACCCCCCTAGCGGGAGGGTATGAGCAGTTCTTC. It encodes CASTPLAGGYEQFF.

The chain joins TRBV18 to TRBJ1-2; D possibly corresponds to TRBD1 (5 bases). Germline loops: CDR1 KGHSH, CDR2 LQKENI. V lost 4 bases to trimming and J lost 6 bases, with 15 bases between them. The CDR3 is 14 amino acids. The CDR3 nucleotides are TGTGCCAGCTCACTCTCTGGGACGGCCGATGGCTACACCTTC. Its protein is CASSLSGTADGYTF. Filled out from reference TRBV18 and TRBJ1-2, the complete variable domain reads NAGVMQNPRHLVRRRGQEARLRCSPMKGHSHVYWYRQLPEEGLKFMVYLQKENIIDESGMPKERFSAEFPKEGPSILRIQQVVRGDSAAYFCASSLSGTADGYTFGSGTRLTVV.

The V gene is TRBV9, the J gene TRBJ2-5; 9 nucleotides align to TRBD2. CDR1 SGDLS and CDR2 YYNGEE come from the germline V gene. There are 16 residues in the CDR3. Trimming removed 0 bases from V and 5 bases from J; junction bases left unmatched: 8. The CDR3 DNA reads TGTGCCAGCAGCGTAGGATGGTTAGCGGGAGTCGAGACCCAGTACTTC. Its protein is CASSVGWLAGVETQYF.

The genes are TRBV10-2 and TRBJ2-1; D not resolved. V lost 9 bases to trimming and J lost 0 bases, with 21 bases between them. The CDR3 totals 17 residues. CDR1 is WSHSY and CDR2 is SAAADI in the germline V gene. This CDR3 is CASIRWVNLGSYNEQFF. The CDR3 DNA is TGCGCCAGTATTAGATGGGTGAACCTAGGCTCCTACAATGAGCAGTTCTTC.

The V gene is TRBV4-3, the J gene TRBJ2-3, with D perhaps matching TRBD1 (5 bases). CDR1 and CDR2 (germline): LGHNA, YSLEER. Between the trimmed V and J ends, which lost 8 bases and 2 bases, there was a span of 17 bases. This CDR3 has 15 amino acids. This chain's CDR3 is CASSRLTGFTDTQYF. For the CDR3, the DNA is TGCGCCAGCTCCAGGCTCACAGGATTCACAGATACGCAGTATTTT.

The chain joins TRBV7-6 to TRBJ2-7; TRBD1 matches at 8 bases. V was pared by 5 bases and J by 6 bases, with 9 bases of the junction left unmatched. Germline values: CDR1 SGHVS, CDR2 FNYEAQ. The length of the CDR3 is 14 residues. The DNA for the CDR3 is TGTGCCAGCAGCCGTGGACAGGGTATTTCCGAGCAGTACTTC. It codes for CASSRGQGISEQYF.

This clone came up once. This rearrangement joins TRBV4-3 to TRBJ1-2, with a tentative D call TRBD1 (5 bases). Germline-derived CDR1 and CDR2 are LGHNA and YSLEER. The CDR3 consists of 15 residues. The V end lost 0 bases, the J end lost 5 bases, and 13 bases lay between the germline ends. The CDR3 here is CASSQDRAGPYGYTF. CDR3 in DNA: TGCGCCAGCAGCCAAGATCGGGCGGGGCCGTATGGCTACACCTTC.

This chain connects TRBV18 to TRBJ2-5; TRBD2 matches at 9 bases. With 3 bases clipped from V and 0 bases from J, the junction kept 14 bases outside the gene matches. CDR3 size: 19 residues. Germline V gene data show CDR1 as KGHSH and CDR2 as LQKENI. CDR3 protein: CASSPSAGGLQRHQETQYF. The CDR3 region has the DNA TGTGCCAGCTCACCTAGCGCGGGAGGGCTTCAACGTCACCAAGAGACCCAGTACTTC.

The chain joins TRBV10-1 to TRBJ2-7; TRBD2 aligns across 9 bases. The trim removed 9 bases at V and 0 bases at J, leaving 9 bases unmatched. CDR1 is WNHNN, CDR2 SYGVQD, per germline (reference sequence). The CDR3 consists of 15 residues. CDR3 protein: CARPPPSGASYEQYF. CDR3 sequence (DNA): TGCGCCAGACCCCCCCCTAGCGGGGCCTCCTACGAGCAGTACTTC.

The V gene is TRBV2, the J gene TRBJ2-7; D gene unclear. Trimming stripped 5 bases from V and 5 bases from J, with 10 bases between. This CDR3 has 12 residues. Germline-derived CDR1 and CDR2 are SNHLY and FYNNEI. In DNA, the CDR3 is TGTGCCAGCAGTCTGGGGTCCAACGAGCAGTACTTC. Translated: CASSLGSNEQYF.

The rearrangement links TRBV27 to TRBJ2-7; D not resolved. Germline-derived CDR1 and CDR2 are MNHEY and SMNVEV (reference sequence). The CDR3 is 13 residues long. V lost 2 bases and J 2 bases, leaving 7 bases between the germline ends. CDR3 region: CASSLAPTYEQYF. The CDR3 nucleotides read TGTGCCAGCAGTTTAGCCCCAACCTACGAGCAGTACTTC.

The chain couples TRBV29-1 to TRBJ2-3; D may be TRBD1 (5 bases). The CDR3 covers 12 residues. V was cut by 7 bases and J by 3 bases, with 11 bases left in between. Germline V lookup: CDR1 SQVTM, CDR2 ANQGSEA. The CDR3 DNA sequence: TGCAGCGCTGTCCAGGGAACAGATACGCAGTATTTT. This encodes CSAVQGTDTQYF.